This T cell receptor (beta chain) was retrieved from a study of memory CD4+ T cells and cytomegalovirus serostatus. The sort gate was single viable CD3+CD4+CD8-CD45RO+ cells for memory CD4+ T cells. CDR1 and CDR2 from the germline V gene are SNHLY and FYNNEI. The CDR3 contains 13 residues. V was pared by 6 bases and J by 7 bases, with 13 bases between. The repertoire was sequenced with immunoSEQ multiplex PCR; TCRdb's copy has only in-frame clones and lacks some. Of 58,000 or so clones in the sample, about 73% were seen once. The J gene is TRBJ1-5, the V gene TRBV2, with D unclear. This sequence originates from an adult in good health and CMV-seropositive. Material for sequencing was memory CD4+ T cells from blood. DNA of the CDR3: TGTGCCAGCAGGTCTCAGTCGGGCCAGCCCCAGCATTTT. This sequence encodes CASRSQSGQPQHF.